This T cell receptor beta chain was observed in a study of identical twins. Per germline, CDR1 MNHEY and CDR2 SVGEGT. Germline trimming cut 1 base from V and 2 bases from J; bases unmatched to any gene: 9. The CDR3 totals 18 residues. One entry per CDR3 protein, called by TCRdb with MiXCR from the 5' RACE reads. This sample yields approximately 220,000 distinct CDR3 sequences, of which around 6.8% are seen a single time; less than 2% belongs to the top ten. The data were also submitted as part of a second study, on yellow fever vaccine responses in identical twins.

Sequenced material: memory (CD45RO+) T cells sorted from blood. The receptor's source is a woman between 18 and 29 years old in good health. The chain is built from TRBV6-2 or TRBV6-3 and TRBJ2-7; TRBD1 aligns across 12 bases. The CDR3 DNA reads TGTGCCAGCAGTTACTTGGGACAGGGGGCGCCCAGTACCTACGAGCAGTACTTC. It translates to CASSYLGQGAPSTYEQYF.